This T cell receptor (beta chain) was observed in a study of blood T cell repertoires in COVID-19. For the study at large: The origin of the acute and convalescent COVID-19 samples was the United States, Italy and Spain. Sources were T cells, B-cell-depleted T cells, or PBMCs; the material itself was cDNA or gDNA.

Germline CDR1 is LNHDA and CDR2 is SQIVND (reference sequence). Trimming removed 1 base from V and 7 bases from J; junction bases left unmatched: 6. This CDR3 comprises 14 residues. In the authors' methods: Amplifying reference gene primers gave estimates of nucleated cell counts. The repertoire was sequenced with immunoSEQ multiplex PCR; TCRdb's copy has only in-frame clones and lacks some. The V and J calls and the clone size are those of that table, but D and trimming were determined from the DNA. The sample includes a few hundred thousand clones, roughly 91% of them seen just once. In terms of age and location, participants ranged from roughly 18 to 100 years and lived in approximately 26 US areas.

V usage is TRBV19 and J usage is TRBJ1-1, with TRBD1 identical over 7 bases. The source material was PBMCs or T cells enriched from blood (not recorded which). This TCR came from a woman between 18 and 29 years old who had recovered from COVID-19. The CDR3 DNA sequence: TGTGCCAGTAGTATAGGAGAGGGGGCGATTGAAGCTTTCTTT. Protein product: CASSIGEGAIEAFF.